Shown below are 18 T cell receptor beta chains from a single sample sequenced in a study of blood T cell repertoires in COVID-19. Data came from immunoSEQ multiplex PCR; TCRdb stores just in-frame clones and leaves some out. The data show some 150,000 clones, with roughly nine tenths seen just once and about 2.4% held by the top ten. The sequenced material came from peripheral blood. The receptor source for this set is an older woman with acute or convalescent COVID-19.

The CDR3 nucleotides read TGTGCCAGCACTAGTACCCGGGAGACCGGCTCCTACAATGAGCAGTTCTTC. Translated, it gives CASTSTRETGSYNEQFF. The chain employs TRBV11-3 and TRBJ2-1; perhaps TRBD2 as D (6 bases). In germline, CDR1 is SGHNT, CDR2 YENEEA. Trimming removed 7 bases at V and 0 bases at J, with 19 bases between. The CDR3 extends over 17 amino acids.

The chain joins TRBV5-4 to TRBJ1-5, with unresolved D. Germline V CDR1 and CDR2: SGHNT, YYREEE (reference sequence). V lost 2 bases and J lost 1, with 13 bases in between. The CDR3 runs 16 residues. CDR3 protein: CASSFFGGSSNQPQHF. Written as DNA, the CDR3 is TGTGCCAGCAGCTTTTTCGGAGGATCGAGCAATCAGCCCCAGCATTTT.

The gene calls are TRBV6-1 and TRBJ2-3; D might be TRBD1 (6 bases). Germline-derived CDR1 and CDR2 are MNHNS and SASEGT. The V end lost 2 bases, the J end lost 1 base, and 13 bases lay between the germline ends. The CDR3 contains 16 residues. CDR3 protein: CASSEHRVPGTDTQYF. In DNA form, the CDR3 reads TGTGCCAGCAGTGAACACAGGGTGCCCGGCACAGATACGCAGTATTTT.

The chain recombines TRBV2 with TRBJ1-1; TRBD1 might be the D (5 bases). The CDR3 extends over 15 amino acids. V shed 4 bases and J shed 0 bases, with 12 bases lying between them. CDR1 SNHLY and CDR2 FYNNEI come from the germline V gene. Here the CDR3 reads CASSGWSGLNTEAFF. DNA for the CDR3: TGTGCCAGCAGTGGTTGGTCAGGGCTGAACACTGAAGCTTTCTTT.

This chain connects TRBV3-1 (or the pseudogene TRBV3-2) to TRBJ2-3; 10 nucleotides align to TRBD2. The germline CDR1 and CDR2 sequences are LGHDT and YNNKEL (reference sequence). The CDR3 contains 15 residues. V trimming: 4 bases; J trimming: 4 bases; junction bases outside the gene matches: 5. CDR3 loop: CASSPAGGRADTQYF. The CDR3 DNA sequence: TGTGCCAGCAGCCCAGCGGGGGGGAGGGCAGATACGCAGTATTTT.

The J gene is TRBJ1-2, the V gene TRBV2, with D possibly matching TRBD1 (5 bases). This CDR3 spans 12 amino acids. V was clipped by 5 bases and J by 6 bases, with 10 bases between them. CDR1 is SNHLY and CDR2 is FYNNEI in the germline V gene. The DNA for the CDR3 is TGTGCCAGCAGTTCCAGGGCGGATGGCTACACCTTC. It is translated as CASSSRADGYTF. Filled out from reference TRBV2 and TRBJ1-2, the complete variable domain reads EPEVTQTPSHQVTQMGQEVILRCVPISNHLYFYWYRQILGQKVEFLVSFYNNEISEKSEIFDDQFSVERPDGSNFTLKIRSTKLEDSAMYFCASSSRADGYTFGSGTRLTVV.

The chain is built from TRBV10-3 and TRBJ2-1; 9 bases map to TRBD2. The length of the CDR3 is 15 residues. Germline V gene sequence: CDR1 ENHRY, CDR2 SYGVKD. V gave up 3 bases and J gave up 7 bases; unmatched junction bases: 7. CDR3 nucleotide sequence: TGTGCCATCAGTGATAAACTAGCGGGCCTAAATGAGCAGTTCTTC. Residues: CAISDKLAGLNEQFF.

CDR3 in DNA: TGCGCCAGCAGCCAAGATCGAGGGGGCTTTGAGCAGTACGTC. Its protein is CASSQDRGGFEQYV. V is TRBV4-1 and J is TRBJ2-7; TRBD1 matches at 7 bases. V shed 0 bases and J 7 bases; nucleotides not matched to a gene: 6. CDR1 is MGHRA and CDR2 is YSYEKL in the germline V gene. The CDR3 consists of 14 residues.

The CDR3 here is CASSFVPAVRRKGVAGELFF. As DNA, the CDR3 is TGTGCCAGCAGTTTTGTCCCCGCGGTCCGTAGAAAGGGGGTAGCCGGGGAGCTGTTTTTT. This chain links TRBV27 with TRBJ2-2; D may be TRBD1 (6 bases). CDR1 and CDR2 (germline): MNHEY, SMNVEV (reference sequence). The V and J ends lost 3 bases and 6 bases respectively, with 29 bases between them. CDR3 size: 20 residues.

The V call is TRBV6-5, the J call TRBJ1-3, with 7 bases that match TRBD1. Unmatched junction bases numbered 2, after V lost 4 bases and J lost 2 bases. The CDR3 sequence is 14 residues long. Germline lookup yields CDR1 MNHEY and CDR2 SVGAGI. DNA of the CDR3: TGTGCCAGCAGTTGGACAGGCCCTGGAAACACCATATATTTT. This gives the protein CASSWTGPGNTIYF.

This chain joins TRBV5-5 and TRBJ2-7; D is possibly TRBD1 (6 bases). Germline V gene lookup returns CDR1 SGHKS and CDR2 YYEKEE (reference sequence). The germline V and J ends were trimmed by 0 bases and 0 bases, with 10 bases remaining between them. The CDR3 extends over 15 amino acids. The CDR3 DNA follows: TGTGCCAGCAGCTTGGGACAGGCTATCTCCTACGAGCAGTACGTC. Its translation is CASSLGQAISYEQYV.

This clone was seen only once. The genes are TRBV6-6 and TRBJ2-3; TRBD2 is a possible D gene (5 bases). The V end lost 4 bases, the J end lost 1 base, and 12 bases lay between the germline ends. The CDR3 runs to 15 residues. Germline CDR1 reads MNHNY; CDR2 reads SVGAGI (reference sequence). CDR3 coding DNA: TGTGCCAGCAGTTCCGGGATTATGGGCACAGATACGCAGTATTTT. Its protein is CASSSGIMGTDTQYF.

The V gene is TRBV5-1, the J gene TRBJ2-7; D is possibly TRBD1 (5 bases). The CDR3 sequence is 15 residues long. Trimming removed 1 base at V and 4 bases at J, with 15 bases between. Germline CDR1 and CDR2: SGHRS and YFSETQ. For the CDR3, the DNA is TGCGCCAGCAGCTTGAGAACAGGTGGGTCGTACGAGCAGTACTTC. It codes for CASSLRTGGSYEQYF.

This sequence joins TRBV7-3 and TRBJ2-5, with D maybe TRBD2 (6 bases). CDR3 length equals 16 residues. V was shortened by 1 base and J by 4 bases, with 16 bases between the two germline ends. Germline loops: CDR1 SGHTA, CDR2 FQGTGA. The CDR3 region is CASSLRSGPGRETQYF. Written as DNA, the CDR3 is TGTGCCAGCAGCTTAAGGTCAGGGCCCGGGAGAGAGACCCAGTACTTC. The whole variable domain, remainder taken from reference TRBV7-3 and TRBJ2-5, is GAGVSQTPSNKVTEKGKYVELRCDPISGHTALYWYRQSLGQGPEFLIYFQGTGAADDSGLPNDRFFAVRPEGSVSTLKIQRTERGDSAVYLCASSLRSGPGRETQYFGPGTRLLVL.

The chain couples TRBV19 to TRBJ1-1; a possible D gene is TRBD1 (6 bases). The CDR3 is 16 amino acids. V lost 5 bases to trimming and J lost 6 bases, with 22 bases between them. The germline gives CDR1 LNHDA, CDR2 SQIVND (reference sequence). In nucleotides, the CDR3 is TGTGCCAGTAGTGAACAGGGTATGGGGCTTTGGGCTGAAGCTTTCTTT. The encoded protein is CASSEQGMGLWAEAFF.

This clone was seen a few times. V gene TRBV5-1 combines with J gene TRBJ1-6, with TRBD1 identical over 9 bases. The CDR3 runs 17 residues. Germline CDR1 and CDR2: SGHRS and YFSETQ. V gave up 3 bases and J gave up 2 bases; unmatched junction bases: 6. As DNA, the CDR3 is TGCGCCAGCAGCTCTGGGACAGGGAAGACCTATAATTCACCCCTCCACTTT. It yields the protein CASSSGTGKTYNSPLHF. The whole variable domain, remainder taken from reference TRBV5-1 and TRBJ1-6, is KAGVTQTPRYLIKTRGQQVTLSCSPISGHRSVSWYQQTPGQGLQFLFEYFSETQRNKGNFPGRFSGRQFSNSRSEMNVSTLELGDSALYLCASSSGTGKTYNSPLHFGNGTRLTVT.

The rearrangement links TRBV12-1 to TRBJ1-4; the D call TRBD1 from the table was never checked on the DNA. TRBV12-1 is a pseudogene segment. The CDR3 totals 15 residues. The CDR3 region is CASSFHRGRGEKLFF. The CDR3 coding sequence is TGTGCCAGCAGCTTTCATAGGGGGCGTGGAGAAAAACTGTTTTTT.

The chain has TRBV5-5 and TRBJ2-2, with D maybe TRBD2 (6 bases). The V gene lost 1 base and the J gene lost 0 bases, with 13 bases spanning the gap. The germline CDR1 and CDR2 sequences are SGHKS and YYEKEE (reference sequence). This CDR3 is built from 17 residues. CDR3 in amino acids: CASSLFPSDANTGELFF. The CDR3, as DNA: TGTGCCAGCAGCTTGTTCCCTAGCGACGCGAACACCGGGGAGCTGTTTTTT.